A selection of T cell receptor beta chains follows, all from one sample in a study of spatial heterogeneity in lung cancer. TCRdb reanalysed the 5' RACE reads using MiXCR and keeps one entry per CDR3 protein. The data show 15,000 to 20,000 distinct CDR3 sequences, with less than 7.5% seen just once and around 7% held by the top ten. The sequences come from lung tumor tissue, collected at surgery. The source of these receptors is a male donor with early-stage non-small cell lung cancer. Each CDR3 is given with its conserved first and last residue. A D gene is named only where the DNA matches it firmly. Clone size is given for some rows only: seen once, a few or many times, or a class if the clone is expanded.

cdr3_nt cdr3_aa j_call v_call clone_size d_call
TGCAGTGCCCCGGGTAGCGGGGGTGGTGGGTTCTTC CSAPGSGGGGFF TRBJ2-1 TRBV20-1 many TRBD2
TGCAGTGCTAGAGAGAGTGGTCGGATCAATCAGCCCCAGCATTTT CSARESGRINQPQHF TRBJ1-5 TRBV20-1 many -
TGCAGCGTTGGGGGCAGGGGTGATGAGCAGTTCTTC CSVGGRGDEQFF TRBJ2-1 TRBV29-1 medium-sized -
TGCAGCGTTGCCCCGGTTGGTGCTAATGAAAAACTGTTTTTT CSVAPVGANEKLFF TRBJ1-4 TRBV29-1 medium-sized -
TGTGCCAGCAGCTTAGTCTCCAACAATGAGCAGTTCTTC CASSLVSNNEQFF TRBJ2-1 TRBV11-3 many -
TGTGCCAGCAGGGGACAGGGCAAAACAGGGGGCTACACCTTC CASRGQGKTGGYTF TRBJ1-2 TRBV27 many TRBD1
TGTGCCAGCAGTTTACGGCAGAGCTACGAGCAGTACTTC CASSLRQSYEQYF TRBJ2-7 TRBV27 many -
TGTGCCAGCAGTTCCCCTAATGAAAAACTGTTTTTT CASSSPNEKLFF TRBJ1-4 TRBV28 medium-sized -
TGTGCCAGCAGTTACGCCCCGGACAGGGGGTATAATTCACCCCTCCACTTT CASSYAPDRGYNSPLHF TRBJ1-6 TRBV6-6 - TRBD1
TGTGCCAGCAGTTACTCGATACGAGGCCAAGAGACCCAGTACTTC CASSYSIRGQETQYF TRBJ2-5 TRBV6-5 many -
TGTGCCAGCAGCCCACCGAAGGCCCTCGCAAAGAACACTGAAGCTTTCTTT CASSPPKALAKNTEAFF TRBJ1-1 TRBV7-9 medium-sized -
TGTGCCAGCTCAGGAGATTCCACTAGCCCCCACGAGCAGTACTTC CASSGDSTSPHEQYF TRBJ2-7 TRBV18 - -
TGTGCCAGCAGCTTGGCAGATACGCAGTATTTT CASSLADTQYF TRBJ2-3 TRBV7-2 many -
TGTGCCAGCAGCCCCACCCGGGCCTCGGGGGAGCAGTACTTC CASSPTRASGEQYF TRBJ2-7 TRBV6-1 many -
TGTGCCAGTAGGGGACTAGCGGGAGGTGAAGGTGAGCAGTACTTC CASRGLAGGEGEQYF TRBJ2-7 TRBV6-5 few TRBD2
TGTGCCAGCAGCCCAAGAGGCTTGACAGGGGGCGCGGAGACCCAGTACTTC CASSPRGLTGGAETQYF TRBJ2-5 TRBV7-9 many TRBD1
TGTGCCAGCAGTTTAGGGACTAGCGCCCGCACAGATACGCAGTATTTT CASSLGTSARTDTQYF TRBJ2-3 TRBV12-3/TRBV12-4 many TRBD2
TGTGCCTGGAGTGCCCTAGCGGGAGCGGGGAATGAGCAGTTCTTC CAWSALAGAGNEQFF TRBJ2-1 TRBV30 many TRBD2
TGCAGCGCTCCACTGAGAGGTTCGAACGTCCTGACTTTC CSAPLRGSNVLTF TRBJ2-6 TRBV29-1 many -
TGTGCCAGCATTCGAGGCCAGGGGATCAATCAGCCCCAGCATTTT CASIRGQGINQPQHF TRBJ1-5 TRBV28 many -
TGTGCCAGCAGCTCCACCGCCGGACAGATTGGAGCAGATACGCAGTATTTT CASSSTAGQIGADTQYF TRBJ2-3 TRBV11-2 - -
TGTGCCAGCAGCTTAGGAGTCCTTGAAAAACTGTTTTTT CASSLGVLEKLFF TRBJ1-4 TRBV7-8 - -
TGTGCCAGCAGCTTACTCGAAAACTCAGATACGCAGTATTTT CASSLLENSDTQYF TRBJ2-3 TRBV11-2 many -
TGTGCCAGCAGCCCGGCGACAGGGAGTAAGACCCAGTACTTC CASSPATGSKTQYF TRBJ2-5 TRBV7-6 many TRBD1
TGTGCCTGGACCCCCGGCTATTTCACAGATACGCAGTATTTT CAWTPGYFTDTQYF TRBJ2-3 TRBV30 - -
TGCGCCAGCAGTGAGTCGTGGGGACCCTACGAGCAGTACTTC CASSESWGPYEQYF TRBJ2-7 TRBV10-2 - -
TGTGCCAGCAGCCCCGGGGGGTTTGGTGTCGAGCAGTACTTC CASSPGGFGVEQYF TRBJ2-7 TRBV11-2 few TRBD2
TGTGCCAGCAGCTTGACACCTCAGAACACCGGGGAGCTGTTTTTT CASSLTPQNTGELFF TRBJ2-2 TRBV7-2 many -
TGTGCCAGCAGCTCGGGGACTGCGGAGACCCAGTACTTC CASSSGTAETQYF TRBJ2-5 TRBV7-3 many -
TGTGCCAGCAGCTCGCCCTATGGCACTACCAACGTCCTGACTTTC CASSSPYGTTNVLTF TRBJ2-6 TRBV7-3 many -
TGCAGCGTTGAACAGGCCCCTTTACGTGGCTACACCTTC CSVEQAPLRGYTF TRBJ1-2 TRBV29-1 many -
TGCGCCAGCAGCCCTAAGCTTCAGGGGCCCCCCTACAATGAGCAGTTCTTC CASSPKLQGPPYNEQFF TRBJ2-1 TRBV5-1 - -
TGCAGCGCGACAGGGGATAATGAAAAACTGTTTTTT CSATGDNEKLFF TRBJ1-4 TRBV29-1 many TRBD1
TGCGCCAGCAGACTAGGACTAGTTGATACGCAGTATTTT CASRLGLVDTQYF TRBJ2-3 TRBV5-1 many TRBD2
TGCAGTGCTAACAGCGGGGGGGTCTACAATGAGCAGTTCTTC CSANSGGVYNEQFF TRBJ2-1 TRBV20-1 - TRBD2
TGCAGTGCTCGCCTTTCAGGCACAGGGGTTAACACTGAAGCTTTCTTT CSARLSGTGVNTEAFF TRBJ1-1 TRBV20-1 many TRBD1